Listed below are T cell receptor beta chains from one sample, sequenced in a study of shared clonotypes between healthy human individuals. Generated by immunoSEQ multiplex PCR, the TCRdb table keeps only in-frame clones and is missing some. This sample carries roughly 650,000 clones, more than 95% of them seen once, and the ten largest clones take 0.045% to 0.06%. Sequences were obtained from naive CD4+ T cells sorted from blood. All receptors come from a woman aged 25 to 39 in good health. Each CDR3 is given with its conserved first and last residue. The D gene is left open where the match is weak. The size field is filled for only some rows; it gives once, few, many or a size class.

j_call v_call clone_size d_call cdr3_aa cdr3_nt
TRBJ1-4 TRBV7-6 . . CASSLASGVGEKLFF TGTGCCAGCAGCTTAGCTTCCGGGGTTGGGGAAAAACTGTTTTTT
TRBJ2-3 TRBV25-1 . TRBD2 CASSGSSGTDTQYF TGTGCCAGCAGTGGGTCTAGCGGAACAGATACGCAGTATTTT
TRBJ2-7 TRBV19 . TRBD1 CASSSSGTGVVEQYF TGTGCCAGTAGTTCGTCCGGGACAGGGGTTGTCGAGCAGTACTTC
TRBJ2-1 TRBV5-4 . . CASSLSVDEQFF TGTGCCAGCAGCTTGTCCGTGGATGAGCAGTTCTTC
TRBJ2-1 TRBV15 . TRBD2 CATSGSTSGSNEQFF TGTGCCACCAGCGGGTCGACTAGCGGGAGTAATGAGCAGTTCTTC
TRBJ2-7 TRBV7-2 . TRBD2 CASSLGLAGGGQYF TGTGCCAGCAGCTTAGGACTAGCGGGAGGCGGGCAGTACTTC
TRBJ2-7 TRBV14 . . CASSPGKRRGRPYEQYF TGTGCCAGCAGCCCCGGAAAACGGAGGGGCAGACCCTACGAGCAGTACTTC
TRBJ2-3 TRBV27 once . CASSLSSSTDTQYF TGTGCCAGCAGTTTATCTAGCAGCACAGATACGCAGTATTTT
TRBJ2-5 TRBV30 . TRBD1 CAWNGWTGGINGQETQYF TGTGCCTGGAATGGTTGGACAGGGGGGATCAACGGCCAAGAGACCCAGTACTTC
TRBJ2-5 TRBV19 . TRBD1 CASKTGGADQETQYF TGTGCCAGCAAGACAGGGGGTGCGGACCAAGAGACCCAGTACTTC
TRBJ2-3 TRBV10-1 . . CASSGGIQGDTQYF TGCGCCAGCAGTGGCGGGATTCAGGGAGATACGCAGTATTTT
TRBJ2-3 TRBV18 . TRBD2 CASSPNSGRATDTQYF TGTGCCAGCTCACCAAATAGCGGGAGGGCCACAGATACGCAGTATTTT
TRBJ2-3 TRBV5-1 . . CASSLAPGGDTQYF TGCGCCAGCAGCTTGGCCCCAGGTGGGGATACGCAGTATTTT
TRBJ2-1 TRBV5-4 . TRBD2 CASSLKAGVIYEQFF TGTGCCAGCAGCTTAAAAGCGGGAGTGATCTATGAGCAGTTCTTC
TRBJ2-1 TRBV5-1 . TRBD2 CASSFSGSFFGNEQFF TGCGCCAGCAGCTTTAGCGGGAGCTTCTTCGGGAATGAGCAGTTCTTC
TRBJ1-1 TRBV11-2 . . CASSLDRDTEAFF TGTGCCAGCAGCTTAGACCGGGACACTGAAGCTTTCTTT
TRBJ2-3 TRBV11-1 once TRBD1 CASSPGTASGDTQYF TGTGCCAGCAGCCCCGGGACAGCGAGTGGAGATACGCAGTATTTT
TRBJ2-1 TRBV18 . . CASSPGERDEQFF TGTGCCAGCTCTCCCGGCGAAAGGGATGAGCAGTTCTTC
TRBJ1-2 TRBV25-1 few . CASSVGNYGYTF TGTGCCAGCAGTGTCGGGAACTATGGCTACACCTTC
TRBJ2-1 TRBV15 . TRBD2 CATSRKLAGDFNEQFF TGTGCCACCAGCAGAAAACTAGCGGGAGATTTTAATGAGCAGTTCTTC
TRBJ2-1 TRBV7-6 . TRBD1 CASSAQGASNLNEQFF TGTGCCAGCAGCGCACAGGGGGCTTCGAACCTCAATGAGCAGTTCTTC
TRBJ2-7 TRBV19 once TRBD1 CASSPDRVNYEQYF TGTGCCAGTAGTCCCGACAGGGTGAACTACGAGCAGTACTTC
TRBJ2-7 TRBV25-1 . . CASSESLGGETVQYF TGTGCCAGCAGTGAATCCCTCGGCGGAGAGACAGTGCAGTACTTC
TRBJ2-1 TRBV28 once TRBD2 CASWTSGRNEQFF TGTGCCAGCTGGACTAGCGGGCGCAATGAGCAGTTCTTC
TRBJ2-7 TRBV10-3 . . CATRGGPLDSYEQYF TGTGCCACCCGAGGTGGTCCCTTGGACTCCTACGAGCAGTACTTC
TRBJ1-1 TRBV10-2 . . CASVRTGMNTEAFF TGCGCCAGCGTACGCACAGGGATGAACACTGAAGCTTTCTTT
TRBJ2-4 TRBV5-6 . TRBD1 CASSSIDRVLAKNIQYF TGTGCCAGCAGCTCAATCGACAGGGTGCTAGCCAAAAACATTCAGTACTTC
TRBJ1-2 TRBV6-1 . . CASRPQGLGYTF TGTGCCAGCAGACCCCAGGGGCTGGGCTACACCTTC
TRBJ2-2 TRBV19 . . CASSWAINVGELFF TGTGCCAGTAGTTGGGCGATAAATGTCGGGGAGCTGTTTTTT
TRBJ2-7 TRBV7-9 . TRBD1 CASSLMGQAINPEQYF TGTGCCAGCAGCCTGATGGGACAGGCTATAAACCCCGAGCAGTACTTC
TRBJ1-2 TRBV28 once . CASSTDTPGHGYTF TGTGCCAGCAGTACAGACACCCCGGGGCATGGCTACACCTTC
TRBJ2-2 TRBV6-6 . . CASSYSRGDTGELFF TGTGCCAGCAGTTACTCGAGAGGGGACACCGGGGAGCTGTTTTTT
TRBJ2-2 TRBV5-1 once TRBD2 CASSWTSGYNTGELFF TGCGCCAGCAGTTGGACTAGCGGATATAACACCGGGGAGCTGTTTTTT
TRBJ2-1 TRBV7-2 . TRBD2 CASSRLAFRQFF TGTGCCAGCAGCCGACTAGCCTTCAGGCAGTTCTTC
TRBJ2-5 TRBV20-1 . . CSAEERETQYF TGCAGTGCCGAGGAGAGAGAGACCCAGTACTTC
TRBJ2-1 TRBV5-1 . . CASSLFSAGSYNEQFF TGCGCCAGCAGCTTGTTTAGCGCCGGCTCCTACAATGAGCAGTTCTTC
TRBJ2-2 TRBV6-5 . . CASSYADSAGELFF TGTGCCAGCAGTTACGCAGACTCGGCCGGGGAGCTGTTTTTT
TRBJ1-5 TRBV19 . . CASSTEGRQPQHF TGTGCCAGTAGTACTGAGGGGAGACAGCCCCAGCATTTT
TRBJ2-5 TRBV4-1 . TRBD1 CASSQEGRGPKTQYF TGCGCCAGCAGCCAAGAGGGCAGGGGGCCAAAGACCCAGTACTTC
TRBJ2-1 TRBV5-1 . TRBD2 CASSLQAGAYNEQFF TGCGCCAGCAGCCTCCAGGCGGGAGCCTACAATGAGCAGTTCTTC
TRBJ2-1 TRBV11-3 . . CASSQGHSNEQFF TGTGCCAGCAGTCAAGGACACTCCAATGAGCAGTTCTTC
TRBJ1-2 TRBV28 . . CASSFRKLQGTLNRGYTF TGTGCCAGCAGTTTCAGGAAATTACAGGGTACCCTCAATCGGGGCTACACCTTC
TRBJ2-7 TRBV6-6 . . CASRRTGQFRSYEQYF TGTGCCAGCAGACGAACAGGGCAATTTAGGTCCTACGAGCAGTACTTC
TRBJ2-3 TRBV2 . . CASSDTGLSTDTQYF TGTGCCAGCAGTGACACGGGATTAAGCACAGATACGCAGTATTTT
TRBJ2-5 TRBV5-1 . TRBD2 CASSLGGGRAGETQYF TGCGCCAGCAGCTTGGGTGGTGGGAGGGCCGGAGAGACCCAGTACTTC
TRBJ1-4 TRBV30 . . CAWENRVEDEKLFF TGTGCCTGGGAGAACCGGGTCGAGGATGAAAAACTGTTTTTT
TRBJ2-2 TRBV5-4 . TRBD2 CASRFGLAGATGELFF TGTGCCAGCAGATTCGGACTAGCGGGGGCCACCGGGGAGCTGTTTTTT
TRBJ1-1 TRBV2 once . CASITPVNVNTEAFF TGTGCCAGCATAACCCCCGTGAACGTGAACACTGAAGCTTTCTTT